Below are 3 T cell receptor beta chains sequenced from a single sample in a study of blood T cell repertoires in COVID-19. Sequencing used immunoSEQ multiplex PCR; TCRdb keeps in-frame clones, though not all of them. Of approximately 90,000 clones listed, 88% were seen once; the top ten hold 0.47%. Sequencing was carried out using peripheral blood. These receptors all come from a man between 60 and 75 years old with acute or convalescent COVID-19.

This chain uses TRBV7-9 with TRBJ2-7; the D gene is possibly TRBD2 (5 bases). The germline V gene encodes CDR1 SEHNR and CDR2 FQNEAQ (reference sequence). V was pared by 6 bases and J by 3 bases, with 12 bases between. CDR3 size: 13 residues. The CDR3 loop reads CASRSSAGYEQYF. The CDR3 nucleotides read TGTGCCAGCAGATCCTCTGCGGGCTACGAGCAGTACTTC.

This clone was counted only a few times. Other nucleotide sequences from this sample produce the same CDR3. This sequence joins TRBV6-4 and TRBJ1-1, with 7 bases matching TRBD1. This CDR3 has 13 amino acids. Germline CDR1 is MRHNA and CDR2 is SNTAGT. The V gene end was trimmed by 8 bases and the J gene end by 1 base; junction bases not matched to a gene: 4. This chain's CDR3 is CASSRTGNTEAFF. CDR3 in DNA: TGTGCCAGCTCCCGGACAGGGAACACTGAAGCTTTCTTT.

The chain has TRBV19 and TRBJ1-4; possible D gene TRBD1, 5 bases. In germline, CDR1 is LNHDA, CDR2 SQIVND (reference sequence). The length of the CDR3 is 14 residues. Trimming removed 7 bases at V and 8 bases at J, with 17 bases between. The CDR3 region is CASTPARRGEKLFF. In DNA form, the CDR3 reads TGTGCCAGTACCCCAGCGAGACGGGGGGAAAAACTGTTTTTT.